This T cell receptor (beta chain) was retrieved from a study of beta chain features in type 1 diabetes. Expressed TCRB transcripts were sequenced because the isolated RNA had all been reverse transcribed beforehand. The assay was immunoSEQ multiplex PCR, and TCRdb's table has in-frame clones only and misses some. The sample includes roughly 100,000 clones, 25% to 35% seen only once; the top ten take 0.5% to 0.55%. Findings and caveats of the study: Among type 1 diabetes patients, VDJ junctions had fewer insertions and more deletions. HLA effects on TCRB rearrangement stayed unresolved here. Shorter TCRB CDR3s, moderately but significantly so, marked every one of the four CD4+ subsets in Type 1 diabetes patients.

V dropped 2 bases and J dropped 8; count of bases not matched to a gene: 13. The germline CDR1 and CDR2 sequences are SNHLY and FYNNEI. The CDR3 covers 16 residues. A note on this clone: Its antigen is unknown.

CD45RO/CCR7/CD25/CD127/CD95/CD27 staining was used to isolate CD4+ naive, central memory, regulatory and stem cell-like memory cells by sorting. The receptor was derived from a woman under 30 with type 1 diabetes. This chain uses TRBV2 with TRBJ1-2, with TRBD1 matching over 8 bases. Sequencing was carried out using central memory CD4+ T cells from blood. As DNA, the CDR3 is TGTGCCAGCAGTGAAAGAGGGGGCAGGGGGCCTGGCGGCTACACCTTC. This sequence encodes CASSERGGRGPGGYTF.